One and the same sample provided the 26 T cell receptor beta chains below, sequenced in a study of blood T cell repertoires in COVID-19. Assay: immunoSEQ multiplex PCR; the TCRdb copy retains only in-frame clones and omits some. The sample includes about 400,000 clones, approximately 87% of them seen just once. Source material: PBMCs or T cells enriched from blood (not recorded which). The receptors here all came from a woman in her thirties with acute COVID-19.

The chain employs TRBV12-3 or TRBV12-4 and TRBJ2-7, with 8 bases lining up with TRBD2. The ends lost 3 bases at V and 10 bases at J; junction bases unmatched: 8. This CDR3 region has 13 residues. The CDR3 loop is CASSFGLARTQYF. CDR3 in DNA: TGTGCCAGCAGTTTCGGACTAGCCCGAACTCAGTACTTC.

Note on this clone: This sample also contains other DNA sequences that code for the same CDR3. The CDR3 DNA reads as TGTGCCAGCAGTGAACAGGGATACGAGCAGTACTTC. Its translation: CASSEQGYEQYF. J is TRBJ2-7 and V is TRBV2; a possible D gene is TRBD1 (5 bases). Germline loops: CDR1 SNHLY, CDR2 FYNNEI. Trimming took off 2 bases at V and 4 bases at J, with 6 bases between the two ends. This CDR3 is built from 12 residues.

V is TRBV29-1 and J is TRBJ2-7, with 9 bases aligning to TRBD1. V lost 5 bases and J lost 4; bases outside the gene matches: 6. Germline V gives CDR1 SQVTM, CDR2 ANQGSEA. The CDR3 extends over 13 amino acids. CDR3 region: CSVLGTGPYEQYF. DNA for the CDR3: TGCAGCGTTCTGGGGACAGGGCCTTACGAGCAGTACTTC.

The CDR3 is CASSPGGDTQYF. The CDR3 DNA follows: TGTGCCAGCTCACCGGGAGGAGATACGCAGTATTTT. The rearrangement uses TRBV18 and TRBJ2-3; D possibly corresponds to TRBD2 (6 bases). The CDR3 is 12 amino acids. Germline lookup yields CDR1 KGHSH and CDR2 LQKENI. Trimming removed 3 bases from V and 5 bases from J, with 6 bases in between.

The rearrangement joins TRBV9 to TRBJ1-2; D perhaps matches TRBD1 (6 bases). CDR3 length equals 14 residues. Per germline, CDR1 SGDLS and CDR2 YYNGEE. Trimming left V 1 base short and J 2 bases short, with 9 bases between. CDR3 bases: TGTGCCAGCAGCGTAAACCAGGGGAACTATGGCTACACCTTC. It translates to CASSVNQGNYGYTF.

This clone was recorded a few times. The V call is TRBV2, the J call TRBJ2-7; 9 bases are a match to TRBD1. V trimming: 4 bases; J trimming: 3 bases; junction bases outside the gene matches: 1. The CDR3 spans 13 residues. CDR1 is SNHLY and CDR2 is FYNNEI in the germline V gene. CDR3 bases: TGTGCCAGCAGTGGGACAGGGGACTACGAGCAGTACTTC. Its protein product is CASSGTGDYEQYF.

This clone has a single count. V usage is TRBV24-1 and J usage is TRBJ1-1; 11 bases align to TRBD1. Germline V CDR1 and CDR2: KGHDR, SFDVKD. The V segment lost 2 bases and the J segment 4 bases; nucleotides outside the gene matches: 8. The CDR3 sequence is 17 residues long. Here the CDR3 DNA reads TGTGCCACCAGTGATTGGGGGACAGGGGGTGAAAGCACTGAAGCTTTCTTT. Residues: CATSDWGTGGESTEAFF.

The chain uses TRBV30 and TRBJ1-6; the D is unclear. The CDR3 length is 13 residues. The germline V gene has CDR1 GTSNPN and CDR2 SVGIG (reference sequence). V was trimmed by 4 bases and J by 13 bases, leaving 17 bases between them. The CDR3 sequence is CAWTPREHYPLHF. The CDR3 nucleotides read TGTGCCTGGACCCCACGGGAACATTACCCCCTCCACTTT.

V gene TRBV19 combines with J gene TRBJ1-5, with 10 positions matching TRBD1. After removal of 6 bases from V and 6 bases from J, the junction contained 14 bases not matched to a gene. Germline CDR1 and CDR2: LNHDA and SQIVND (reference sequence). The CDR3 is 17 residues long. CDR3 residues: CASRKSSRDRGIQPQHF. The DNA of the CDR3 is TGTGCCAGTAGGAAAAGCTCCCGGGACAGGGGTATTCAGCCCCAGCATTTT.

J is TRBJ1-2 and V is TRBV5-6, with D possibly being TRBD1 (5 bases). The V gene's germline CDR1 is SGHDT and CDR2 YYEEEE. This CDR3 has 14 residues. V was shortened by 3 bases and J by 1 base, with 10 bases between the two germline ends. For the CDR3, the DNA is TGTGCCAGCAGCTCCCGGCAGGGTAACTATGGCTACACCTTC. This codes for CASSSRQGNYGYTF.

J is TRBJ2-3 and V is TRBV4-1, with 8 bases matching TRBD2. There are 17 residues in the CDR3. Losses at the gene ends were 4 bases for V and 4 bases for J; bases not matched to a gene: 13. Germline V gene data show CDR1 as MGHRA and CDR2 as YSYEKL. In DNA, the CDR3 is TGCGCCAGCAGCCCCCCATTACTCGGGGGGGTCGCAGATACGCAGTATTTT. It translates to CASSPPLLGGVADTQYF.

As regards this clone: One junction end does not reproduce the germline sequence, and a read error may be involved. This chain connects TRBV18 to TRBJ2-1, with 11 bases that match TRBD2. The CDR3 contains 16 residues. Per germline, CDR1 KGHSH and CDR2 LQKENI. The DNA of the CDR3 is TGTGCCAGCTCAACACCTCTAGCGGGGGGTGTGGATGAGCAGTTCTTC. Translating gives CASSTPLAGGVDEQFF.

This clone is a singleton in its sample. The V call is TRBV29-1, the J call TRBJ1-4; D gene ambiguous. Germline loops: CDR1 SQVTM, CDR2 ANQGSEA. The CDR3 totals 12 residues. V was shortened by 5 bases and J by 10 bases, with 14 bases between the two germline ends. Written as DNA, the CDR3 is TGCAGCGTTCAGGCCGGGAATAGAAAACTGTTTTTT. The encoded protein is CSVQAGNRKLFF.

Only a few counts were recorded for this clone. The rearrangement links TRBV27 to TRBJ1-1, with TRBD1 matching over 9 bases. V trimming: 6 bases; J trimming: 3 bases; junction bases outside the gene matches: 8. The CDR3 length is 15 residues. Germline loops: CDR1 MNHEY, CDR2 SMNVEV (reference sequence). In DNA form, the CDR3 reads TGTGCCAGCAGAAGAACGACAGGGGGGCACACTGAAGCTTTCTTT. The encoded protein is CASRRTTGGHTEAFF.

J is TRBJ1-6 and V is TRBV7-2; D is perhaps TRBD1 (5 bases). Trimming shortened V by 8 bases and J by 7 bases, and 15 bases separated the two germline ends. This CDR3 is 14 amino acids long. Germline CDR1 and CDR2: SGHTA and FQGNSA. The CDR3 DNA sequence: TGTGCCAGCTGCCAACTCAAGGGGAATTCACCCCTCCACTTT. Its protein is CASCQLKGNSPLHF.

The chain carries TRBV6-6 and TRBJ2-1, with TRBD2 identical over 8 bases. CDR1 and CDR2 from the germline V gene are MNHNY and SVGAGI (reference sequence). The J segment lost 5 bases and the V segment lost 10 bases, leaving 4 bases of the junction unmatched. This CDR3 spans 12 amino acids. In DNA, the CDR3 is TGTGCCACGCACGGGGGGGACAATGAGCAGTTCTTC. Translating it yields CATHGGDNEQFF.

The chain links TRBV5-5 to TRBJ1-6; D is possibly TRBD1 (5 bases). CDR1 is SGHKS, CDR2 YYEKEE, per germline (reference sequence). V lost 4 bases to trimming and J lost 12 bases, with 17 bases between them. The CDR3 has 14 residues. CDR3 DNA: TGTGCCAGCAGCCTGACAGAGGATATTAAACCCCTCCACTTT. This translates into CASSLTEDIKPLHF.

The chain carries TRBV5-1 and TRBJ2-5; 8 bases match TRBD2. From germline, CDR1 is SGHRS and CDR2 YFSETQ. The CDR3 spans 15 residues. V lost 0 bases, J lost 13 bases, and 14 bases stayed unmatched. The CDR3: CASSLAAGTRIDLYF. CDR3 nucleotides: TGCGCCAGCAGCTTGGCCGCGGGGACTAGAATAGACCTGTACTTC.

V gene TRBV2 combines with J gene TRBJ1-1, with 8 nucleotides matching TRBD1. V was pared by 4 bases and J by 5 bases, with 9 bases of the junction left unmatched. From germline, CDR1 is SNHLY and CDR2 FYNNEI. There are 15 residues in the CDR3. CDR3 coding DNA: TGTGCCAGCAGTGGGAGGACAGGGAGAGGTACTGAAGCTTTCTTT. It is translated as CASSGRTGRGTEAFF.

The rearrangement uses TRBV5-1 and TRBJ1-5; tentatively, D is TRBD1 (6 bases). The CDR3 contains 13 residues. Germline V lookup: CDR1 SGHRS, CDR2 YFSETQ. V lost 4 bases to trimming and J lost 7 bases, with 12 bases between them. The CDR3 nucleotides read TGCGCCAGCAGCCCGGGGGGGCAACAGCCCCAGCATTTT. Its protein product is CASSPGGQQPQHF.

The chain is built from TRBV4-1 and TRBJ1-1; D uncertain. The ends were cut back, 0 bases at V and 1 base at J, with 9 bases in the middle. This CDR3 has 15 amino acids. The germline V gene encodes CDR1 MGHRA and CDR2 YSYEKL. In DNA form, the CDR3 reads TGCGCCAGCAGCCAAGACCCGGGAACGAACACTGAAGCTTTCTTT. It codes for CASSQDPGTNTEAFF.

The V call is TRBV6-1, the J call TRBJ1-4; D is perhaps TRBD1 (5 bases). V lost 1 base to trimming and J lost 8 bases, with 14 bases between them. This CDR3 has 15 amino acids. CDR1 is MNHNS, CDR2 SASEGT, per germline. CDR3 region: CASSEGAGKEEKLFF. CDR3 sequence (DNA): TGTGCCAGCAGTGAAGGTGCAGGGAAGGAGGAAAAACTGTTTTTT.

V and J are TRBV6-5 and TRBJ1-6, with D perhaps matching TRBD1 (6 bases). The CDR3 covers 15 residues. V was shortened by 2 bases and J by 12 bases, with 17 bases between the two germline ends. CDR1 and CDR2 (germline): MNHEY, SVGAGI. CDR3 in DNA: TGTGCCAGCAGTTACAAGGACAGCTCGGGGGGACCCCTCCACTTT. The encoded protein is CASSYKDSSGGPLHF.

The rearrangement links TRBV10-3 to TRBJ2-5; TRBD2 might be the D (6 bases). V lost 0 bases and J 0 bases, leaving 14 bases between the germline ends. Per germline, CDR1 ENHRY and CDR2 SYGVKD. The CDR3 runs 17 residues. The CDR3 region is CAISESRGGANQETQYF. Written as DNA, the CDR3 is TGTGCCATCAGTGAGTCAAGGGGCGGGGCAAACCAAGAGACCCAGTACTTC.

The genes are TRBV5-1 and TRBJ2-7; 9 bases agree with TRBD2. There are 13 residues in the CDR3. V was clipped by 4 bases and J by 7 bases; unmatched bases: 6. Per germline, CDR1 SGHRS and CDR2 YFSETQ. In DNA form, the CDR3 reads TGCGCCAGCAGCATCGGGACTAGCCAGGAGCAGTACTTC. The encoded protein is CASSIGTSQEQYF.

The gene calls are TRBV7-2 and TRBJ1-2, with 7 bases lining up with TRBD1. Germline trimming cut 2 bases from V and 8 bases from J; bases unmatched to any gene: 8. The germline V gene encodes CDR1 SGHTA and CDR2 FQGNSA. The CDR3 covers 14 residues. The CDR3 here is CASSLRTGVWGYTF. The CDR3 nucleotides read TGTGCCAGCAGCTTACGAACAGGGGTTTGGGGCTACACCTTC.